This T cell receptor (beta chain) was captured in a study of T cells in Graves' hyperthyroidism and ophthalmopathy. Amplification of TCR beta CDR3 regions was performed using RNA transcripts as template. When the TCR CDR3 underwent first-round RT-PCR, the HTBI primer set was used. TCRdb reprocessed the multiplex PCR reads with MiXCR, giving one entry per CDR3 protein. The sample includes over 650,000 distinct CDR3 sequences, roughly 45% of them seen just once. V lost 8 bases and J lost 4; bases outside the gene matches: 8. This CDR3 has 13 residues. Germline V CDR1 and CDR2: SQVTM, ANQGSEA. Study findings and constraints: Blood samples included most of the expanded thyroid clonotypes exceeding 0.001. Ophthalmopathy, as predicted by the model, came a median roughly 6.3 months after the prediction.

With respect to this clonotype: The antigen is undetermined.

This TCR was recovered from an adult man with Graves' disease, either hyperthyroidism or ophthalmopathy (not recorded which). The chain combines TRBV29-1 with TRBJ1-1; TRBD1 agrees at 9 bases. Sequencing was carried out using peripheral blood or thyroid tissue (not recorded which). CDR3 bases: TGCAGCTTGGTCGGGACAGGGTCCACTGAAGCTTTCTTT. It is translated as CSLVGTGSTEAFF.